The present entry profiles one TCR beta chain with its context. Its antigen specificity is not known. No base-level quality is on record; no much larger clone is a single base apart. This sample is part of a study of shared clonotypes between healthy human individuals (dated by TCRdb to 2020 to 2021). Background for the entire study: A couple of women and a few men aged 18 to 49 years were included in the cohort. The study deeply sequenced blood TCR repertoires of five healthy adults to estimate repertoire size and the extent of clonotype sharing between individuals. Different laboratories and diverse techniques were used to prepare libraries and sequence TCR repertoires, to increase sequencing depth and limit assay-specific biases. Each donor's leukapheresis produced roughly between roughly 0.85 and 10 billion PBMCs.

Healthy HIV-negative adults with no recently reported acute infections or vaccinations were included as donors. All donors were Caucasian adults living in Nashville, Tennessee, USA. For unsorted samples, tens of millions of PBMCs were counted, and genomic DNA was extracted using the QIAamp DNA Blood Mini kit. Blood was obtained by leukapheresis, after which PBMCs were separated by Ficoll-Histopaque density gradient centrifugation and cryopreserved in liquid nitrogen vapor phase. Trimmed from V: 0 bases; trimmed from J: 5 bases; junction bases lacking a gene match: 4. The CDR3 holds 16 amino acids from the cysteine to the phenylalanine. The read is trimmed to its CDR3 DNA, 48 bases read in frame from base 1. The germline V gene supplies CDR1 WSHSY and CDR2 SAAADI. Using the deep immunoSEQ assay, multiplex PCR amplified TCR CDR3 regions from genomic DNA. Genomic DNA extracted from each cell subset was distributed evenly over all wells of several immunoSEQ 96-well plates, and each plate served as one replicate. For unsorted PBMC, approximately 310 ng genomic DNA, equal to 30,000 or so T cell genomes, was loaded into each replicate PCR. Unsorted PBMC genomic DNA was sequenced across ten immunoSEQ deep assay plates. Purified libraries were measured with a Qubit 3.0 fluorometer, size-checked on a Bioanalyzer 2100, and measured again with the KAPA Library Quantification kit. Each immunoSEQ 96-well plate was sequenced on its own single-read 150-cycle Illumina NextSeq 550 flow cell. In the original analysis: Because the immunoSEQ output held only junctional sequences and lacked quality scores, the filtering could not match the filtering applied to full-length reads. To assign V/J genes and CDR3, sequences were annotated against IMGT germline references using PyIR, a Python wrapper for IgBLAST v1.9. Reads with weak V/J assignments (E-value above 1e-6), missing CDR3, stop codons, out-of-frame junctions, or ambiguous translated residues were removed. V3J clonotypes were defined by identical inferred V gene, J gene, and CDR3 amino acid sequence. Percentage overlap between repertoires was calculated by dividing the number of shared unique clonotypes by the size of the smaller repertoire. RTK rarefaction, the Chao1 estimator, and Recon v2.1 estimates of unobserved clonotypes were used to assess repertoire richness. Held by TCRdb, this immuneACCESS table contains in-frame sequences only and omits some clones. Under half of the omission traces to an unresolved V gene where checked; the cause of the rest is unknown. D and trimming were read from the DNA, whereas the V and J calls and clone size are those reported in that table. This sample is represented by roughly 500,000 clones; 60% to 80% of them were singletons. The ten largest account for 12% of the sample.

General findings and caveats noted by the study authors: Because the study included a small number of donors, the genetic and exposure-history diversity represented was limited. Based on pairwise subsampling, the degree of clonotype sharing among donors was expected to be affected by sequencing depth. Sampling was limited to blood, and TCR repertoires in tissue likely differ from TCR repertoires in blood.

The chain is encoded by TRBV10-2 joined to TRBJ1-6; a stretch of 7 junction bases matches TRBD1. This sequence was found in a woman between 35 and 50 years old in good health. Some clones in this sample may be carry-over from other donors' samples. The specimen was PBMCs. The DNA sequence is as follows: TGCGCCAGCAGTGAGTCATGGACAGGCAATAATTCACCCCTCCACTTT. This codes for CASSESWTGNNSPLHF.